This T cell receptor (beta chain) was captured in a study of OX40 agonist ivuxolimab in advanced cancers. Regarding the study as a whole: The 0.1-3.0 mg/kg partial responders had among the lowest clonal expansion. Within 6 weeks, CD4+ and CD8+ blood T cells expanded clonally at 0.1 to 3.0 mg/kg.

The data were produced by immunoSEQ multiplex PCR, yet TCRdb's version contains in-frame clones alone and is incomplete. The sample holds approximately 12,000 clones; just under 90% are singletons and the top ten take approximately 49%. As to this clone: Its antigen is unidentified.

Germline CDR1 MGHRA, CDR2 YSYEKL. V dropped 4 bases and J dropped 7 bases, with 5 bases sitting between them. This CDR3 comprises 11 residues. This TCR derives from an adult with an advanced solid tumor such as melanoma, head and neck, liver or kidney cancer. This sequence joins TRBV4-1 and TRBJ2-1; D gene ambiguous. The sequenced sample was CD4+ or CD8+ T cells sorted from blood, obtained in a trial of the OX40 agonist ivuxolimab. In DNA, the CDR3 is TGCGCCAGCAGCCCCGGGAATGAGCAGTTCTTC. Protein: CASSPGNEQFF.